Presented here are 10 T cell receptor beta chains from one specimen sequenced in a study of T cell clonotyping in hematopoietic cell transplantation. Profiling relied on immunoSEQ multiplex PCR, and the TCRdb table lists in-frame clones only, not all of them. The repertoire holds around 17,000 clones, about 71% seen once, with roughly a tenth in the top ten. Specimen: peripheral blood mononuclear cells. These receptors were taken from a woman between 55 and 75 years old in good health. Some clones in this sample may be carry-over from other donors' samples.

The J gene is TRBJ1-1, the V gene TRBV5-4; D is perhaps TRBD1 (5 bases). This CDR3 region has 16 residues. Germline lookup yields CDR1 SGHNT and CDR2 YYREEE (reference sequence). V was shortened by 4 bases and J by 4 bases, with 20 bases between the two germline ends. The DNA of the CDR3 is TGTGCCAGCAGCCCCACAGGTAGGGGTCGATTCACTGAAGCTTTCTTT. It specifies CASSPTGRGRFTEAFF.

V usage is TRBV15 and J usage is TRBJ2-7; D not resolved. The V gene's germline CDR1 is LNHNV and CDR2 YYDKDF (reference sequence). Trimming stripped 1 base from V and 3 bases from J, with 10 bases between. The CDR3 has 14 amino acids. CDR3 sequence: CATSRGGSIYEQYF. For the CDR3, the DNA is TGTGCCACCAGCAGAGGTGGCTCTATCTACGAGCAGTACTTC.

The V call is TRBV27, the J call TRBJ2-7, with 8 bases matching TRBD1. V trimming: 6 bases; J trimming: 2 bases; junction bases outside the gene matches: 6. Germline V gives CDR1 MNHEY, CDR2 SMNVEV (reference sequence). This CDR3 comprises 14 residues. The CDR3 DNA sequence: TGTGCCAGCAGCCTAGGGGACAGGACCTACGAGCAGTACTTC. Encoded protein: CASSLGDRTYEQYF.

The chain uses TRBV6-5 and TRBJ2-5; 10 nucleotides line up with TRBD2. Germline trimming cut 0 bases from V and 5 bases from J; bases unmatched to any gene: 6. Per the germline V gene, CDR1 is MNHEY and CDR2 is SVGAGI. The CDR3 sequence is 16 residues long. As DNA, the CDR3 is TGTGCCAGCAGTTACTCGAGCGGGGGGGCGCGGGAGACCCAGTACTTC. Protein: CASSYSSGGARETQYF.

V usage is TRBV5-6 and J usage is TRBJ2-7, with TRBD1 as a possible D gene (5 bases). The CDR3 is 14 amino acids. Per germline, CDR1 SGHDT and CDR2 YYEEEE. With 1 base removed from V and 0 bases from J, the gap between germline ends came to 8 bases. The CDR3 nucleotides are TGTGCCAGCAGCTTGAACAGGCCCTCCTACGAGCAGTACTTC. Translation gives CASSLNRPSYEQYF.

The gene calls are TRBV7-2 and TRBJ2-7, with D unclear. The CDR3 is 12 residues long. Germline assignment: CDR1 SGHTA and CDR2 FQGNSA. The V and J ends lost 6 bases and 6 bases respectively, with 12 bases between them. Here the CDR3 reads CASSGRVSEQYF. DNA of the CDR3: TGTGCCAGCAGTGGCCGGGTGAGCGAGCAGTACTTC.

This rearrangement joins TRBV28 to TRBJ1-2; perhaps TRBD1 as D (6 bases). The germline V and J ends were trimmed by 6 bases and 4 bases, with 18 bases remaining between them. This CDR3 has 15 residues. The germline V gene has CDR1 MDHEN and CDR2 SYDVKM. CDR3 residues: CASRSPGQTIYGYTF. CDR3 DNA sequence: TGTGCCAGCAGGTCCCCGGGACAAACCATCTATGGCTACACCTTC.

The V and J genes are TRBV5-1 and TRBJ2-7; D gene unclear. CDR1 and CDR2 from the germline V gene are SGHRS and YFSETQ. With 0 bases removed from V and 2 bases from J, the gap between germline ends came to 9 bases. This CDR3 spans 14 amino acids. The CDR3 sequence: CASSLEQVAYEQYF. The CDR3 DNA follows: TGCGCCAGCAGCTTGGAACAAGTCGCCTACGAGCAGTACTTC.

CDR3 sequence reads: CASRSKGTSGNTIYF. In DNA, the CDR3 is TGCGCCAGCAGAAGTAAGGGAACGTCTGGAAACACCATATATTTT. The chain recombines TRBV5-1 with TRBJ1-3; D unclear. This CDR3 is built from 15 residues. Deletions cut 5 bases from V and 1 base from J, with 13 bases between. Germline CDR1 and CDR2: SGHRS and YFSETQ.

This clone is medium-sized in the sample. J is TRBJ2-7 and V is TRBV5-3, with 8 bases identical to TRBD1. TRBV5-3 is an ORF for which the function is uncertain. This CDR3 spans 19 amino acids. The junction had 14 bases not matched to a gene; V was cut back by 0 bases and J by 0 bases. DNA for the CDR3: TGTGCCAGAAGCTTGGCCACCAGACGGGTAACAGGGGGCTCCTACGAGCAGTACTTC. Translating gives CARSLATRRVTGGSYEQYF.